These 14 T cell receptor beta chains were all obtained from the same sample, sequenced in a study of immune evolution from preneoplasia to lung adenocarcinoma. Clones were read by immunoSEQ multiplex PCR, and TCRdb kept only the in-frame ones, dropping some. The data show a few thousand clones, about three quarters seen once. Material: FFPE adjacent normal lung tissue. These receptors all stem from a person aged 60 to 80 with lung adenocarcinoma.

This chain links TRBV7-2 with TRBJ1-1; D unresolved. V dropped 6 bases and J dropped 1 base, with 9 bases sitting between them. The CDR3 sequence is 13 residues long. Germline V gene lookup returns CDR1 SGHTA and CDR2 FQGNSA. The CDR3 DNA reads TGTGCCAGCAGTATCACGACGAACACTGAAGCTTTCTTT. As protein: CASSITTNTEAFF.

This clone came up a few times. The chain is built from TRBV27 and TRBJ1-4; D remains ambiguous. Germline values: CDR1 MNHEY, CDR2 SMNVEV (reference sequence). V lost 3 bases to trimming and J lost 8 bases, with 13 bases between them. The CDR3 has 14 residues. The CDR3 DNA reads as TGTGCCAGCAGTTTGACATCGGCGGGGGAAAAACTGTTTTTT. Translated, it gives CASSLTSAGEKLFF.

This sequence joins TRBV5-1 and TRBJ2-5; 9 bases are a match to TRBD1. Per germline, CDR1 SGHRS and CDR2 YFSETQ. Losses at the gene ends were 4 bases for V and 5 bases for J; bases not matched to a gene: 6. The CDR3 is made up of 14 amino acids. The CDR3 here is CASSRQGVGETQYF. Written as DNA, the CDR3 is TGCGCCAGCAGCAGACAGGGGGTGGGGGAGACCCAGTACTTC.

In this sample, this clone turned up a few times. The V gene is TRBV9, the J gene TRBJ1-1; D possibly corresponds to TRBD1 (6 bases). Per the germline V gene, CDR1 is SGDLS and CDR2 is YYNGEE. CDR3 length: 14 amino acids. V gave up 4 bases and J gave up 3 bases, with 13 bases separating them. As DNA, the CDR3 is TGTGCCAGCAGCTCACGAGGGGGGGACACTGAAGCTTTCTTT. Translated: CASSSRGGDTEAFF.

Of note for this clone: A junction boundary mismatches the germline segment, possibly from a read error. The J gene is TRBJ1-2, the V gene TRBV5-1; possible D gene TRBD1, 6 bases. Per the germline V gene, CDR1 is SGHRS and CDR2 is YFSETQ. The CDR3 contains 14 residues. The CDR3 nucleotides are TGCGCCAGCAGCTTGTGGGACACTCACTATGGCTATACCTTC. Encoded protein: CASSLWDTHYGYTF.

The gene calls are TRBV5-1 and TRBJ2-5; 10 nucleotides align to TRBD2. The CDR3 consists of 15 residues. With 5 bases clipped from V and 6 bases from J, the junction kept 10 bases outside the gene matches. Germline V gives CDR1 SGHRS, CDR2 YFSETQ. The CDR3, as DNA: TGCGCCAGCAGTTCCGGGACTAGCGCGTTGCAGACCCAGTACTTC. This translates into CASSSGTSALQTQYF.

V usage is TRBV4-1 and J usage is TRBJ2-1, with TRBD2 matching 11 bases. J was trimmed by 8 bases and V by 1 base; bases with no gene match: 19. The CDR3 runs 20 residues. Germline V gene sequence: CDR1 MGHRA, CDR2 YSYEKL. The CDR3 nucleotides are TGCGCCAGCAGCCAAGCCCCCCTTAAAATGACTAGCGGGGTAGTCGATGAGCAGTTCTTC. Amino acid sequence: CASSQAPLKMTSGVVDEQFF.

V usage is TRBV19 and J usage is TRBJ1-1, with D unclear. CDR1 is LNHDA and CDR2 is SQIVND in the germline V gene (reference sequence). The V end was cut by 3 bases, the J end by 2 bases, with 10 bases between. The CDR3 is 14 residues long. CDR3 amino acids: CASSILYFNTEAFF. CDR3 coding DNA: TGTGCCAGTAGTATCCTGTATTTTAACACTGAAGCTTTCTTT.

The chain carries TRBV7-9 and TRBJ2-5; weak D call: TRBD2 (7 bases). This CDR3 contains 14 residues. V dropped 5 bases and J dropped 5 bases, with 15 bases sitting between them. CDR1 is SEHNR and CDR2 is FQNEAQ in the germline V gene (reference sequence). Written as DNA, the CDR3 is TGTGCCAGCAGCCTAACTAGGGGGGGTGAGACCCAGTACTTC. It is translated as CASSLTRGGETQYF.

This clone showed up just a few times. The CDR3 protein is CASRPRGDGPVNYGYTF. CDR3 nucleotide sequence: TGTGCCAGCAGACCTAGAGGGGACGGTCCCGTTAACTATGGCTACACCTTC. The chain joins TRBV28 to TRBJ1-2; possible D gene TRBD1, 5 bases. Trimming removed 6 bases at V and 1 base at J, with 21 bases between. CDR3 length: 17 amino acids. CDR1 MDHEN and CDR2 SYDVKM come from the germline V gene.

The chain carries TRBV7-9 and TRBJ1-1; 7 bases align to TRBD1. V lost 4 bases and J lost 7; bases outside the gene matches: 6. The germline CDR1 and CDR2 sequences are SEHNR and FQNEAQ (reference sequence). The CDR3 is made up of 13 amino acids. The CDR3 spells CASSYQQGNEAFF. CDR3 coding DNA: TGTGCCAGCAGCTACCAACAGGGGAATGAAGCTTTCTTT.

This clone was seen a few times. The rearrangement joins TRBV6-6 to TRBJ1-6; 11 positions match TRBD1. The CDR3 consists of 15 residues. V shed 2 bases and J 8 bases; nucleotides not matched to a gene: 2. Per germline, CDR1 MNHNY and CDR2 SVGAGI (reference sequence). CDR3 sequence (DNA): TGTGCCAGCAGTTACCGGGACAGGGGGTATTCACCCCTCCACTTT. It specifies CASSYRDRGYSPLHF.

The J gene is TRBJ1-5, the V gene TRBV9; no reliable D call. The CDR3 sequence is 14 residues long. CDR1 and CDR2 (germline): SGDLS, YYNGEE. Trimming shortened V by 0 bases and J by 1 base, and 5 bases separated the two germline ends. The CDR3 DNA is TGTGCCAGCAGCGTAGCCTCGAGCAATCAGCCCCAGCATTTT. As protein: CASSVASSNQPQHF.

This sequence joins TRBV7-2 and TRBJ2-7, with D perhaps matching TRBD1 (6 bases). V was shortened by 5 bases and J by 2 bases, with 19 bases between the two germline ends. The germline V gene encodes CDR1 SGHTA and CDR2 FQGNSA. CDR3 length: 16 amino acids. The CDR3 DNA sequence: TGTGCCAGCAGCCCCAGCTGGGGGCCGATCCCCTACGAGCAGTACTTC. Its translation: CASSPSWGPIPYEQYF.